This T cell receptor beta chain is drawn from a study of response to subunit inactivated influenza vaccine. Regarding the study as a whole: The authors suggested that every seasonal influenza vaccination recruits few new T cells.

Using its own MiXCR run on the RT-PCR reads, TCRdb lists one record per CDR3 protein. The sample has hundreds of thousands of distinct CDR3 sequences, less than 20% seen once; the top ten hold approximately 11%. V lost 5 bases to trimming and J lost 1 base, with 11 bases between them. CDR3 length: 14 amino acids. About this clonotype: Its specificity is not known.

The rearrangement joins TRBV12-3 or TRBV12-4 to TRBJ2-5; a possible D gene is TRBD1 (5 bases). The specimen comprised PBMCs from blood, sampled more than 4 days after vaccination. The source is a man between 50 and 59 years old who received an inactivated influenza vaccine. CDR3 coding DNA: TGTGCCAGCAGTCCAGGGTCTCTCCAAGAGACCCAGTACTTC. Amino acid sequence: CASSPGSLQETQYF.